These 23 T cell receptor beta chains originate from one sample sequenced in a study of long-term antiretroviral therapy in people with HIV. It was version v3.0 of the immunoSEQ assay that was run at survey level. Sequenced by immunoSEQ multiplex PCR; TCRdb stores in-frame clones only, minus some. Among about 34,000 clones listed, over 85% were seen once. The material was unsorted PBMCs, obtained more than 5 years after starting antiretroviral therapy. Every receptor here comes from a woman aged 45-60 years with HIV.

This sequence joins TRBV5-1 and TRBJ2-1; D unclear. The germline V gene has CDR1 SGHRS and CDR2 YFSETQ. Trimming took off 0 bases at V and 9 bases at J, with 7 bases between the two ends. CDR3 length equals 12 residues. The CDR3 loop reads CASSLVGGEQFF. The CDR3 region has the DNA TGCGCCAGCAGCTTGGTAGGCGGTGAGCAGTTCTTC.

The V call is TRBV6-6, the J call TRBJ2-6; D is ambiguous. CDR3 size: 13 residues. CDR1 and CDR2 from the germline V gene are MNHNY and SVGAGI (reference sequence). V was trimmed by 5 bases and J by 6 bases, leaving 8 bases between them. This CDR3 is CASSGFEANVLTF. For the CDR3, the DNA is TGTGCCAGCAGTGGCTTTGAGGCCAACGTCCTGACTTTC.

CDR3 DNA: TGTGCCATCGGTCCGGGACAGGGGGTCACAGATACGCAGTATTTT. Protein product: CAIGPGQGVTDTQYF. The V gene is TRBV10-3, the J gene TRBJ2-3, with 11 positions matching TRBD1. There are 15 residues in the CDR3. Germline loops: CDR1 ENHRY, CDR2 SYGVKD. The V segment lost 8 bases and the J segment 2 bases; nucleotides outside the gene matches: 6.

This chain links TRBV6-5 with TRBJ1-4; weak D call: TRBD1 (6 bases). The germline gives CDR1 MNHEY, CDR2 SVGAGI. The CDR3 is made up of 15 amino acids. Trimming cost V 5 bases and J 7 bases, with 17 bases left between them. CDR3 residues: CASSPPGGAGEKLFF. CDR3 bases: TGTGCCAGCAGTCCCCCGGGGGGCGCAGGTGAAAAACTGTTTTTT.

The genes are TRBV5-1 and TRBJ2-3; 15 bases are a match to TRBD2. V trimming: 4 bases; J trimming: 6 bases; junction bases outside the gene matches: 9. CDR1 and CDR2 from the germline V gene are SGHRS and YFSETQ. The CDR3 has 17 amino acids. In DNA, the CDR3 is TGCGCCAGCAGCATACGGACTAGCGGGGGGGAGAAGGATACGCAGTATTTT. Translating gives CASSIRTSGGEKDTQYF.

The chain carries TRBV10-2 and TRBJ1-4; TRBD1 might be the D (6 bases). CDR1 is WSHSY, CDR2 SAAADI, per germline. Between the trimmed V and J ends, which lost 10 bases and 8 bases, there was a span of 17 bases. CDR3 length: 13 amino acids. The CDR3 region is CATRGAGVEKLFF. As DNA, the CDR3 is TGCGCCACCCGGGGTGCAGGGGTGGAAAAACTGTTTTTT.

This clone was seen a handful of times. CDR3 coding DNA: TGTGCCAGCGGCGAACAGGGAAGGATTGAAAAACTGTTTTTT. Translating gives CASGEQGRIEKLFF. The gene calls are TRBV14 and TRBJ1-4, with D tentatively TRBD1 (6 bases). Germline V CDR1 and CDR2: SGHDN, FVKESK. CDR3 length: 14 amino acids. V lost 8 bases to trimming and J lost 7 bases, with 17 bases between them.

The chain carries TRBV7-2 and TRBJ2-3; 9 bases are a match to TRBD2. This CDR3 comprises 17 residues. J was trimmed by 2 bases and V by 4 bases; bases with no gene match: 10. The germline V gene has CDR1 SGHTA and CDR2 FQGNSA. As DNA, the CDR3 is TGTGCCAGCAGCTCCGACCGAAGCGGGGGGCCCACAGATACGCAGTATTTT. Encoded protein: CASSSDRSGGPTDTQYF.

This chain connects TRBV27 to TRBJ2-5; D ambiguous. From germline, CDR1 is MNHEY and CDR2 SMNVEV (reference sequence). This CDR3 contains 13 residues. V shed 2 bases and J shed 6 bases, with 10 bases lying between them. The DNA for the CDR3 is TGTGCCAGCAGTTTAGGGCGGACCAAGACCCAGTACTTC. Its translation: CASSLGRTKTQYF.

The V gene is TRBV9, the J gene TRBJ1-3; D is perhaps TRBD1 (6 bases). Per germline, CDR1 SGDLS and CDR2 YYNGEE. The CDR3 runs 16 residues. V shed 1 base and J shed 0 bases, with 11 bases lying between them. CDR3 nucleotides: TGTGCCAGCAGCGTATCCTCAGGGGCCTCTGGAAACACCATATATTTT. It codes for CASSVSSGASGNTIYF.

J is TRBJ2-5 and V is TRBV5-1; TRBD1 aligns across 9 bases. The length of the CDR3 is 14 residues. Germline values: CDR1 SGHRS, CDR2 YFSETQ. V shed 0 bases and J 5 bases; nucleotides not matched to a gene: 2. DNA for the CDR3: TGCGCCAGCAGCTTGGCCGGACAGGGGGAGACCCAGTACTTC. Protein: CASSLAGQGETQYF. The full variable domain, its missing parts supplied by reference TRBV5-1 and TRBJ2-5, is KAGVTQTPRYLIKTRGQQVTLSCSPISGHRSVSWYQQTPGQGLQFLFEYFSETQRNKGNFPGRFSGRQFSNSRSEMNVSTLELGDSALYLCASSLAGQGETQYFGPGTRLLVL.

V gene TRBV7-8 combines with J gene TRBJ2-7; D is perhaps TRBD2 (5 bases). Germline V gene sequence: CDR1 SGHVS, CDR2 FQNEAQ. The V end lost 3 bases, the J end lost 0 bases, and 9 bases lay between the germline ends. This CDR3 is 14 amino acids long. The CDR3 sequence: CASSFSEGSYEQYF. DNA for the CDR3: TGTGCCAGCAGCTTCAGCGAGGGCTCCTACGAGCAGTACTTC.

V usage is TRBV2 and J usage is TRBJ1-4; weak D call: TRBD1 (5 bases). The CDR3 extends over 15 amino acids. Trimming stripped 3 bases from V and 5 bases from J, with 13 bases between. In germline, CDR1 is SNHLY, CDR2 FYNNEI. The CDR3 bases are TGTGCCAGCAGTGACGGGGGACTGAGGAATGAAAAACTGTTTTTT. It encodes CASSDGGLRNEKLFF.

The chain combines TRBV5-1 with TRBJ2-5, with D maybe TRBD2 (7 bases). V lost 4 bases and J lost 2, with 18 bases in between. The germline gives CDR1 SGHRS, CDR2 YFSETQ. This CDR3 spans 16 amino acids. The CDR3 DNA reads as TGCGCCAGCAGCCGAGGGGAAGGGGGGGGACAAGAGACCCAGTACTTC. Protein product: CASSRGEGGGQETQYF.

This chain links TRBV6-1 with TRBJ2-3; 7 nucleotides agree with TRBD2. Germline assignment: CDR1 MNHNS and CDR2 SASEGT. The CDR3 has 15 residues. Losses at the gene ends were 2 bases for V and 2 bases for J; bases not matched to a gene: 4. DNA of the CDR3: TGTGCCAGCAGTGAACGGCGGGAGTTCACAGATACGCAGTATTTT. Translating it yields CASSERREFTDTQYF.

The V and J genes are TRBV2 and TRBJ2-5, with TRBD2 identical over 13 bases. Germline values: CDR1 SNHLY, CDR2 FYNNEI. This CDR3 has 17 residues. The trim removed 3 bases at V and 3 bases at J, leaving 7 bases unmatched. The chain's CDR3 is CASSDVGLAGAKETQYF. CDR3 DNA sequence: TGTGCCAGCAGTGACGTCGGACTAGCGGGGGCGAAAGAGACCCAGTACTTC.

A single count supports this clone. The J gene is TRBJ1-2, the V gene TRBV6-6; a possible D gene is TRBD1 (5 bases). This CDR3 is built from 14 residues. From germline, CDR1 is MNHNY and CDR2 SVGAGI (reference sequence). Trimming pared 4 bases from V and 0 bases from J, leaving 9 bases between. The CDR3 is CASSSWTTNYGYTF. The DNA of the CDR3 is TGTGCCAGCAGTTCATGGACAACTAACTATGGCTACACCTTC.

The rearrangement uses TRBV6-5 and TRBJ1-6, with 7 positions matching TRBD1. The V and J ends lost 7 bases and 4 bases, in that order; junction bases with no gene match: 4. The CDR3 has 14 residues. Germline V gene data show CDR1 as MNHEY and CDR2 as SVGAGI. This CDR3 is CASNTGQYNSPLHF. CDR3 DNA sequence: TGTGCCAGCAACACGGGACAGTATAATTCACCCCTCCACTTT.

This chain connects TRBV2 to TRBJ1-2; D is perhaps TRBD1 (6 bases). Trimming took off 4 bases at V and 2 bases at J, with 8 bases between the two ends. The V gene's germline CDR1 is SNHLY and CDR2 FYNNEI. CDR3 length equals 13 residues. CDR3 residues: CASSVRGNYGYTF. CDR3 nucleotide sequence: TGTGCCAGCAGTGTCAGGGGAAACTATGGCTACACCTTC. Full variable domain (rest looked up from reference TRBV2 and TRBJ1-2): EPEVTQTPSHQVTQMGQEVILRCVPISNHLYFYWYRQILGQKVEFLVSFYNNEISEKSEIFDDQFSVERPDGSNFTLKIRSTKLEDSAMYFCASSVRGNYGYTFGSGTRLTVV.

This clone was detected once. The gene calls are TRBV6-5 and TRBJ1-2; D may be TRBD1 (6 bases). V was clipped by 2 bases and J by 8 bases, with 15 bases between them. CDR3 length: 14 residues. Germline CDR1 reads MNHEY; CDR2 reads SVGAGI. The CDR3 sequence: CASSYDTTGWGYTF. The CDR3 DNA follows: TGTGCCAGCAGTTACGATACGACAGGTTGGGGCTACACCTTC.

The rearrangement uses TRBV7-2 and TRBJ2-1, with D perhaps given as TRBD1 or TRBD2 (6 bases each). Trimming took 5 bases from V and 2 from J, leaving 13 bases between them. This CDR3 has 15 residues. The germline gives CDR1 SGHTA, CDR2 FQGNSA. CDR3 coding DNA: TGTGCCAGCAGCCGGTCCGGGGGCACCTACAATGAGCAGTTCTTC. Translation gives CASSRSGGTYNEQFF.

A note on this clone: The junction shows a germline mismatch at one end, possibly a read error. V is TRBV7-7 and J is TRBJ1-3, with D uncertain. CDR1 SSHAT and CDR2 FNYEAQ come from the germline V gene (reference sequence). This CDR3 has 15 amino acids. The DNA for the CDR3 is TGTGCTAGCAGCCCCGCACGGGGATCTGGAAACACCATATATTTT. The encoded protein is CASSPARGSGNTIYF.

This chain links TRBV6-5 with TRBJ2-2; D not resolved. Trimming pared 6 bases from V and 1 base from J, leaving 12 bases between. Germline V gene sequence: CDR1 MNHEY, CDR2 SVGAGI. This CDR3 is built from 15 residues. The DNA of the CDR3 is TGTGCCAGCAGGACCGATGTCAGGAACACCGGGGAGCTGTTTTTT. Translating it yields CASRTDVRNTGELFF.